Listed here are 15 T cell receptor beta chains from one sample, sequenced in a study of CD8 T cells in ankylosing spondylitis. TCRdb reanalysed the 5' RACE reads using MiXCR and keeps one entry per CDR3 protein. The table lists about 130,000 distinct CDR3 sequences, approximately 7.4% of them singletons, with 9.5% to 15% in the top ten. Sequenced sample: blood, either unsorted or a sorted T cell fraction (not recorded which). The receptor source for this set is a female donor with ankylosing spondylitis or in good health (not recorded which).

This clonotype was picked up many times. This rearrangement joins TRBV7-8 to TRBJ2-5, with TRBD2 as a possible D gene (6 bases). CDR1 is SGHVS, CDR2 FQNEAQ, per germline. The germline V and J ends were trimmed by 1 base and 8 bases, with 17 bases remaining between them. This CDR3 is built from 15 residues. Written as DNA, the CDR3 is TGTGCCAGCAGCTTAGTTATGGGAGGAGTAGCTACCCAGTACTTC. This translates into CASSLVMGGVATQYF.

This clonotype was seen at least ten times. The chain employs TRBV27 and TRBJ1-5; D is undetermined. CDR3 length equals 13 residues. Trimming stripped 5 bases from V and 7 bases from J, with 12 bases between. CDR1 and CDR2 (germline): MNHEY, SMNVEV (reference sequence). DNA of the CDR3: TGTGCCAGCAGTACTAAGGTTGGGCAGCCCCAGCATTTT. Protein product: CASSTKVGQPQHF.

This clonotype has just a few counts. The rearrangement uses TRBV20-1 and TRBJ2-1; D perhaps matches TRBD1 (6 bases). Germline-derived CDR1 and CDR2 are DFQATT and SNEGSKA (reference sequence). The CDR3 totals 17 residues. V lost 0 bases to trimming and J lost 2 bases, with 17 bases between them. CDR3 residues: CSARDLAGVVTYNEQFF. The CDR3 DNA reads TGCAGTGCTAGAGATCTAGCAGGGGTGGTAACCTACAATGAGCAGTTCTTC.

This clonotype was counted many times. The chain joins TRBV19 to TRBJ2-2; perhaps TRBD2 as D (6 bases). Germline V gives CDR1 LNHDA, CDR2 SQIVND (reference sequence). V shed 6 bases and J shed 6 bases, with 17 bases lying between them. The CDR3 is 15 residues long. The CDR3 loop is CASRTGGGIAGELFF. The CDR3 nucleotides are TGTGCCAGTAGGACGGGTGGAGGGATTGCCGGGGAGCTGTTTTTT.

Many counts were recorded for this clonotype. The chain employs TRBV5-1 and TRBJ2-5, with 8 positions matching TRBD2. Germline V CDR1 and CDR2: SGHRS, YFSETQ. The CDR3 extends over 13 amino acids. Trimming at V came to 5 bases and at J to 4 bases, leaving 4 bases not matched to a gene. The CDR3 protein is CASRTGLAETQYF. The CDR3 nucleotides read TGCGCCAGCAGAACCGGACTAGCAGAGACCCAGTACTTC.

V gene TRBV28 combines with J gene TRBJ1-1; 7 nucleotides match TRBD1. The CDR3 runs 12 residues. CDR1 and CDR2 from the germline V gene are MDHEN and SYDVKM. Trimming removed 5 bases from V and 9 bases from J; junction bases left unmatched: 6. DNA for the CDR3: TGTGCCAGCAGTCCAAAGGGACAGCAAGCTTTCTTT. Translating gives CASSPKGQQAFF. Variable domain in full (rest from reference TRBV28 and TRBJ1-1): DVKVTQSSRYLVKRTGEKVFLECVQDMDHENMFWYRQDPGLGLRLIYFSYDVKMKEKGDIPEGYSVSREKKERFSLILESASTNQTSMYLCASSPKGQQAFFGQGTRLTVV.

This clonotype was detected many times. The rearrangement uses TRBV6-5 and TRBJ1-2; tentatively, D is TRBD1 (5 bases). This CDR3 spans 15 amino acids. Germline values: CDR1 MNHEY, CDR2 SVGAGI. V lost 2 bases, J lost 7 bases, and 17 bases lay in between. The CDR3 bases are TGTGCCAGCAGTTACACCGCCGGGGACCGAGCTGGCTACACCTTC. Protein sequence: CASSYTAGDRAGYTF.

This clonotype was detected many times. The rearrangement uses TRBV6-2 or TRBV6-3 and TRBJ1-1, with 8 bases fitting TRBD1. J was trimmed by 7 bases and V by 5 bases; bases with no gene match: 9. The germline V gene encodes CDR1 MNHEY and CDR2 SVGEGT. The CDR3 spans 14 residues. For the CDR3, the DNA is TGTGCCAGCAGTCCCCCGGGACAGGTCATTGAAGCTTTCTTT. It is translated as CASSPPGQVIEAFF.

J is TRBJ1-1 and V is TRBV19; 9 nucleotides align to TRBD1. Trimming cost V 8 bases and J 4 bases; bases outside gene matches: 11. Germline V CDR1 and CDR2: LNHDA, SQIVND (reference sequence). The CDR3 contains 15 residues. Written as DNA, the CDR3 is TGTGCCAGTCTTACCCGGGACAGGGTTTCCACTGAAGCTTTCTTT. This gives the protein CASLTRDRVSTEAFF. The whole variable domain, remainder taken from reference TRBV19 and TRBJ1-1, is DGGITQSPKYLFRKEGQNVTLSCEQNLNHDAMYWYRQDPGQGLRLIYYSQIVNDFQKGDIAEGYSVSREKKESFPLTVTSAQKNPTAFYLCASLTRDRVSTEAFFGQGTRLTVV.

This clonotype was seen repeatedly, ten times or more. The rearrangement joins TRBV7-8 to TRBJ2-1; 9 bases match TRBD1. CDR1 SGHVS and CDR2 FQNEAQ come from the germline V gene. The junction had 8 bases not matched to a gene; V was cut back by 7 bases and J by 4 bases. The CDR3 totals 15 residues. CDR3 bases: TGTGCCAGCATCCCCGGGACAGGGAGTTACAATGAGCAGTTCTTC. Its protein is CASIPGTGSYNEQFF.

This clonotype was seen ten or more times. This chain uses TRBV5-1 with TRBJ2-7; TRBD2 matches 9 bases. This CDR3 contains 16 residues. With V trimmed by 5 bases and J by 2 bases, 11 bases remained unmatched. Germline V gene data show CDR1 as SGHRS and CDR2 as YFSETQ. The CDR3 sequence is CASSRSSGEKTYEQYF. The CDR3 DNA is TGCGCCAGCAGTCGGTCTAGCGGGGAGAAAACCTACGAGCAGTACTTC.

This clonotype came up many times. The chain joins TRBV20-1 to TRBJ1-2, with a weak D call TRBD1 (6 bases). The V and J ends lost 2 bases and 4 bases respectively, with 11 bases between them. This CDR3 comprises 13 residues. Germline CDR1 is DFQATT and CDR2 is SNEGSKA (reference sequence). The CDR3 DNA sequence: TGCAGTGCTAGATCCCAGGGGATCTATGGCTACACCTTC. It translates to CSARSQGIYGYTF.

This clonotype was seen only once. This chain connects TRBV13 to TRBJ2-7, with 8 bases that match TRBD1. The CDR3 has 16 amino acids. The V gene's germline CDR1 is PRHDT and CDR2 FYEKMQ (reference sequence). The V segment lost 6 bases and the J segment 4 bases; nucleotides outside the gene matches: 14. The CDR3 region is CASRPTGGQGAYEQYF. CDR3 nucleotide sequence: TGTGCCAGCAGACCTACAGGGGGGCAGGGGGCTTACGAGCAGTACTTC.

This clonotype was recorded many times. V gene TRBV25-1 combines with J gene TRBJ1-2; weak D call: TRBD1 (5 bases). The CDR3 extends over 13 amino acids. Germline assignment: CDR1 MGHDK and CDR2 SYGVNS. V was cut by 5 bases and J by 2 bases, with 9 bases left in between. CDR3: CASSRDGNYGYTF. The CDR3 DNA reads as TGTGCCAGCAGTAGGGACGGAAACTATGGCTACACCTTC.

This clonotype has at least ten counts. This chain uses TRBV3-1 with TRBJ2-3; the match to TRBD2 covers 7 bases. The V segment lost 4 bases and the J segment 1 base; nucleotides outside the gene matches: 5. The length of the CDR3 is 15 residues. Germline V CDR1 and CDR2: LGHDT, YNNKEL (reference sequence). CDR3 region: CASSLPAGGTDTQYF. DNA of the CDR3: TGTGCCAGCAGCCTCCCGGCGGGGGGCACAGATACGCAGTATTTT.